The source of this TCR beta chain is a study of CXCR3-negative and CXCR3-positive naive CD8 T cells. UMI-labeled 5' RACE TRB cDNA libraries were prepared from the cells. TCRdb re-called the 5' RACE reads and gives one entry per CDR3 protein, without DNA. This table lists tens of thousands of distinct CDR3 sequences. Germline V gives CDR1 SGHAT, CDR2 FQDESV (reference sequence). This CDR3 comprises 15 residues. Sequencing used memory CD8+ T cells from blood. The receptor was derived from a human donor in good health. Some clones in this sample may be carry-over from other donors' samples. The V gene is TRBV11-1, the J gene TRBJ2-7; TCRdb calls TRBD1, which cannot be checked without DNA. The CDR3 sequence: CASSLPRGRSYEQYF.